A selection of T cell receptor beta chains follows, all from one sample in a study of memory CD4+ T cells and cytomegalovirus serostatus. The repertoire was sequenced with immunoSEQ multiplex PCR; TCRdb's copy has only in-frame clones and lacks some. This table holds about 41,000 clones, 75% to 85% found once. The sequenced sample was memory CD4+ T cells from blood. Receptors were obtained from an adult in good health and CMV-seronegative. CDR3s include the opening cysteine and the closing phenylalanine or tryptophan. D genes are given only for firm matches. Where a row states a size, it is once, few, many or the class of an expanded clone; other rows omit it.

TRBD2	TRBV5-1	.	TRBJ2-3	CASRSGTSGVISTDTQYF	TGCGCCAGCAGATCCGGGACTAGCGGGGTTATAAGCACAGATACGCAGTATTTT
TRBD1	TRBV6-5	.	TRBJ1-3	CASSGTGSGNTIYF	TGTGCCAGCAGTGGGACAGGGTCTGGAAACACCATATATTTT
TRBD2	TRBV10-3	.	TRBJ2-3	CAISVAPTSGVSTDTQYF	TGTGCCATCAGTGTGGCCCCCACTAGCGGGGTTAGCACAGATACGCAGTATTTT
.	TRBV10-1	.	TRBJ2-7	CASGTLSSYEQYF	TGCGCCAGCGGGACCCTAAGCTCCTACGAGCAGTACTTC
.	TRBV5-1	.	TRBJ2-2	CASSLAMSAGNTGELFF	TGCGCCAGCAGCTTGGCCATGTCGGCGGGGAACACCGGGGAGCTGTTTTTT
.	TRBV10-2	.	TRBJ1-5	CASSAVSRVDQPQHF	TGCGCCAGCAGTGCTGTCTCCAGGGTTGATCAGCCCCAGCATTTT
.	TRBV7-9	.	TRBJ1-3	CASSPRGISGNTIYF	TGTGCCAGCAGCCCCCGAGGCATCTCTGGAAACACCATATATTTT
.	TRBV7-2	.	TRBJ1-1	CASSLYLLETEAFF	TGTGCCAGCAGCCTTTACCTTCTCGAGACTGAAGCTTTCTTT
TRBD1	TRBV2	.	TRBJ2-5	CASIKPGQRETQYF	TGTGCCAGCATTAAACCGGGACAGAGAGAGACCCAGTACTTC
.	TRBV7-9	.	TRBJ2-7	CASSISYEQYF	TGTGCCAGCAGCATCTCCTACGAGCAGTACTTC
.	TRBV30	.	TRBJ2-7	CAWSVFGGEQYF	TGTGCCTGGAGTGTATTCGGGGGCGAGCAGTACTTC
TRBD2	TRBV5-1	few	TRBJ2-3	CASSLFAGGTDTQYF	TGCGCCAGCAGCTTGTTTGCGGGGGGCACAGATACGCAGTATTTT
TRBD1	TRBV2	few	TRBJ1-2	CASTWRGQGYTF	TGTGCCAGCACTTGGAGGGGGCAAGGCTACACCTTC
.	TRBV11-3	.	TRBJ1-3	CASSLGGPGNTIYF	TGTGCCAGCAGCTTAGGAGGGCCTGGAAACACCATATATTTT
TRBD1	TRBV7-8	few	TRBJ2-2	CASSTQGAYTGELFF	TGTGCCAGCAGCACCCAGGGGGCTTATACCGGGGAGCTGTTTTTT
TRBD2	TRBV9	.	TRBJ2-1	CASSVGGGGAYEQFF	TGTGCCAGCAGCGTAGGGGGCGGGGGGGCCTATGAGCAGTTCTTC
.	TRBV7-3	.	TRBJ2-5	CASSPDSTRETQYF	TGTGCCAGCAGCCCCGACAGTACCCGGGAGACCCAGTACTTC
.	TRBV5-1	few	TRBJ1-4	CASRPPGFTNEKLFF	TGCGCCAGCAGACCCCCGGGGTTCACTAATGAAAAACTGTTTTTT
.	TRBV5-1	.	TRBJ1-1	CASSPIQGARTEAFF	TGCGCCAGCAGCCCCATACAGGGCGCACGGACTGAAGCTTTCTTT
.	TRBV7-2	few	TRBJ1-4	CASSAQRRRNEKLFF	TGTGCCAGCAGCGCCCAACGACGGAGGAATGAAAAACTGTTTTTT
.	TRBV28	once	TRBJ2-5	CASSLSRGAGKTQYF	TGTGCCAGCAGTTTATCGCGGGGCGCCGGGAAGACCCAGTACTTC
.	TRBV27	.	TRBJ1-1	CASSLQVQGERNTEAFF	TGTGCCAGCAGTTTACAAGTCCAGGGTGAGAGGAACACTGAAGCTTTCTTT
.	TRBV2	few	TRBJ1-1	CASSYQPPEAFF	TGTGCCAGCAGTTACCAGCCACCTGAAGCTTTCTTT
.	TRBV19	.	TRBJ1-5	CASSMQQGVSNQPQHF	TGTGCCAGTAGTATGCAGCAGGGCGTTAGCAATCAGCCCCAGCATTTT
.	TRBV30	.	TRBJ1-1	CAWSTGRRAEAFF	TGTGCCTGGAGTACAGGGAGGAGGGCTGAAGCTTTCTTT
.	TRBV19	few	TRBJ1-6	CASARDTDSPLHF	TGTGCCAGTGCCAGGGACACAGATTCACCCCTCCACTTT
.	TRBV5-1	.	TRBJ1-4	CASSLAAATNEKLFF	TGCGCCAGCAGCTTGGCCGCTGCAACTAATGAAAAACTGTTTTTT
.	TRBV7-2	once	TRBJ2-6	CASSLGGGRYSSGANVLTF	TGTGCCAGCAGCTTAGGTGGGGGGCGTTACAGCTCTGGGGCCAACGTCCTGACTTTC